What follows are 25 T cell receptor beta chains derived from one specimen sequenced in a study of T cells in Graves' hyperthyroidism and ophthalmopathy. Amplification yielded TCR beta CDR3 regions, with RNA transcripts as the source. Carried out on the TCR CDR3, a first-round RT-PCR used the HTBI primer set. A single record per CDR3 protein comes from TCRdb applying MiXCR to the multiplex PCR reads. The sample records approximately 380,000 distinct CDR3 sequences, 15% to 20% being singletons. Material: blood. These receptors came from a man between 18 and 35 years old with Graves' ophthalmopathy.

This clonotype has ten or more counts. The V gene is TRBV3-1, the J gene TRBJ2-1; D is possibly TRBD1 (7 bases). CDR3 length: 15 amino acids. Deletions cut 0 bases from V and 4 bases from J, with 10 bases between. Germline V gives CDR1 LGHDT, CDR2 YNNKEL (reference sequence). This CDR3 reads CASSQEEGAYNEQFF. For the CDR3, the DNA is TGTGCCAGCAGCCAAGAGGAGGGGGCGTACAATGAGCAGTTCTTC.

In nucleotides, the CDR3 is TGTGCCAGCAGTCTCGCCGGGACAGGGTACAACTATGGCTACACCTTC. It translates to CASSLAGTGYNYGYTF. This chain uses TRBV12-3 or TRBV12-4 with TRBJ1-2; 9 bases are shared with TRBD1. This CDR3 contains 16 residues. The J segment lost 2 bases and the V segment lost 5 bases, leaving 9 bases of the junction unmatched.

The CDR3 DNA reads as TGTGCCAGCAGCCAAGACCCGGGACAAAGCAATCAGCCCCAGCATTTT. Amino acids: CASSQDPGQSNQPQHF. The V and J genes are TRBV4-2 and TRBJ1-5, with D maybe TRBD1 (6 bases). The V gene's germline CDR1 is LGHNA and CDR2 YNFKEQ. Trimming cost V 0 bases and J 1 base, with 10 bases left between them. This CDR3 spans 16 amino acids.

The chain links TRBV20-1 to TRBJ1-5; tentatively, D is TRBD1 (5 bases). Germline V gene data show CDR1 as DFQATT and CDR2 as SNEGSKA (reference sequence). V was trimmed by 3 bases and J by 3 bases, leaving 9 bases between them. This CDR3 is built from 13 residues. As DNA, the CDR3 is TGCAGTGCTAGGGGGGACCCCAATCAGCCCCAGCATTTT. Amino acid sequence: CSARGDPNQPQHF.

This clonotype was seen at least ten times. The chain couples TRBV27 to TRBJ2-3; D might be TRBD1 (6 bases). The CDR3 contains 15 residues. Trimming pared 8 bases from V and 1 base from J, leaving 16 bases between. From germline, CDR1 is MNHEY and CDR2 SMNVEV (reference sequence). DNA of the CDR3: TGTGCCAGCGGAGAATGGACAGCCCGCACAGATACGCAGTATTTT. Amino acid sequence: CASGEWTARTDTQYF.

The chain uses TRBV20-1 and TRBJ2-5; D may be TRBD2 (5 bases). The CDR3 totals 13 residues. Germline CDR1 DFQATT, CDR2 SNEGSKA (reference sequence). The V end lost 1 base, the J end lost 6 bases, and 12 bases lay between the germline ends. The CDR3 nucleotides are TGCAGTGCTAGAGTCGGGGTAGAAAAGACCCAGTACTTC. Translation: CSARVGVEKTQYF.

This clonotype was seen repeatedly, ten times or more. The rearrangement joins TRBV12-3 or TRBV12-4 to TRBJ2-1; D unclear. The CDR3 totals 14 residues. V lost 3 bases to trimming and J lost 5 bases, with 11 bases between them. The CDR3 sequence: CASSFIPGHNEQFF. The DNA of the CDR3 is TGTGCCAGCAGTTTCATTCCAGGTCACAATGAGCAGTTCTTC.

Only a few counts were recorded for this clonotype. This chain joins TRBV15 and TRBJ2-5; TRBD2 is a possible D gene (5 bases). The CDR3 totals 16 residues. The germline gives CDR1 LNHNV, CDR2 YYDKDF (reference sequence). Trimming stripped 0 bases from V and 1 base from J, with 12 bases between. CDR3 nucleotide sequence: TGTGCCACCAGCAGAGATAGCCCGGGGTCCCAAGAGACCCAGTACTTC. This codes for CATSRDSPGSQETQYF.

This clonotype showed up just a few times. The genes are TRBV15 and TRBJ1-4; perhaps TRBD1 as D (5 bases). The V and J ends lost 5 bases and 13 bases respectively, with 29 bases between them. From germline, CDR1 is LNHNV and CDR2 YYDKDF (reference sequence). The CDR3 totals 17 residues. Here the CDR3 DNA reads TGTGCCACCAGCCGCGTGCAGGTGGAGGGGCGCTGGGTTGGACTGTTTTTT. Its protein product is CATSRVQVEGRWVGLFF.

This clonotype was observed a handful of times. The gene calls are TRBV20-1 and TRBJ2-7; D gene uncertain. This CDR3 has 12 amino acids. Germline V gives CDR1 DFQATT, CDR2 SNEGSKA (reference sequence). Trimming cost V 6 bases and J 2 bases, with 11 bases left between them. The CDR3 sequence is CSAGRTTYEQYF. The CDR3 DNA follows: TGCAGTGCCGGACGGACGACCTACGAGCAGTACTTC.

This clonotype was detected many times. This chain links TRBV3-1 with TRBJ1-4, with D hard to call. Between the trimmed V and J ends, which lost 0 bases and 5 bases, there was a span of 10 bases. Germline V gene data show CDR1 as LGHDT and CDR2 as YNNKEL (reference sequence). The CDR3 is 15 amino acids. This chain's CDR3 is CASSQDPGINEKLFF. Here the CDR3 DNA reads TGTGCCAGCAGCCAAGACCCGGGGATCAATGAAAAACTGTTTTTT.

This clonotype was counted ten times or more. V and J are TRBV20-1 and TRBJ1-6; a possible D gene is TRBD1 (5 bases). Trimming removed 6 bases from V and 7 bases from J, with 13 bases in between. The CDR3 sequence is 13 residues long. CDR1 is DFQATT, CDR2 SNEGSKA, per germline (reference sequence). As DNA, the CDR3 is TGCAGTGCCGGCCGGGGGTTAAATTCACCCCTCCACTTT. This sequence encodes CSAGRGLNSPLHF.

Ten or more counts support this clonotype. The CDR3 sequence is CATSRDRGLETQYF. The CDR3 DNA reads as TGTGCCACCAGCAGGGACAGGGGGCTGGAGACCCAGTACTTC. The chain joins TRBV15 to TRBJ2-5, with 11 bases matching TRBD1. After removal of 3 bases from V and 5 bases from J, the junction contained 2 bases not matched to a gene. The germline gives CDR1 LNHNV, CDR2 YYDKDF (reference sequence). CDR3 size: 14 residues.

This clonotype was seen a handful of times. V is TRBV11-2 and J is TRBJ1-1, with a weak D call TRBD1 (5 bases). CDR1 and CDR2 from the germline V gene are SGHAT and FQNNGV. V was trimmed by 1 base and J by 10 bases, leaving 22 bases between them. This CDR3 region has 16 residues. The CDR3 DNA sequence: TGTGCCAGCAGCTTAGTCCGGCGGGACCGCCTGAGGGGAGCTTTCTTT. It yields the protein CASSLVRRDRLRGAFF.

This clonotype was picked up one time. The genes are TRBV20-1 and TRBJ1-3; D unresolved. The CDR3 runs to 13 residues. Deletions cut 5 bases from V and 7 bases from J, with 15 bases between. Looked up from germline, CDR1 is DFQATT and CDR2 is SNEGSKA (reference sequence). CDR3 DNA: TGCAGTGCTTCTTCCCATCTCTCGAACACCATATATTTT. Its protein is CSASSHLSNTIYF.

This clonotype was counted many times. The V gene is TRBV9, the J gene TRBJ1-1; D gene uncertain. CDR3 length equals 15 residues. V shed 3 bases and J shed 2 bases, with 14 bases lying between them. Looked up from germline, CDR1 is SGDLS and CDR2 is YYNGEE. CDR3 bases: TGTGCCAGCAGCGCACCCTCGGGAGGAAACACTGAAGCTTTCTTT. It yields the protein CASSAPSGGNTEAFF. The variable domain in full, completed from reference TRBV9 and TRBJ1-1, reads DSGVTQTPKHLITATGQRVTLRCSPRSGDLSVYWYQQSLDQGLQFLIQYYNGEERAKGNILERFSAQQFPDLHSELNLSSLELGDSALYFCASSAPSGGNTEAFFGQGTRLTVV.

This clonotype showed up just a few times. The gene calls are TRBV10-3 and TRBJ1-1; D gene unclear. The CDR3 is 12 amino acids. Germline assignment: CDR1 ENHRY and CDR2 SYGVKD. Trimming pared 5 bases from V and 11 bases from J, leaving 15 bases between. The CDR3 bases are TGTGCCATCAGTACCCGGGCTGATGAGGCTTTCTTT. Translation gives CAISTRADEAFF.

V gene TRBV10-3 combines with J gene TRBJ1-1; D is unclear. The V gene lost 6 bases and the J gene lost 1 base, with 9 bases spanning the gap. Germline lookup yields CDR1 ENHRY and CDR2 SYGVKD. There are 13 residues in the CDR3. The CDR3 sequence: CAISHTQNTEAFF. DNA for the CDR3: TGTGCCATCAGCCACACCCAGAACACTGAAGCTTTCTTT.

This clonotype was seen a few times. The chain carries TRBV6-1 and TRBJ1-5; a weak D match, TRBD1 (5 bases). In germline, CDR1 is MNHNS, CDR2 SASEGT. V was pared by 6 bases and J by 7 bases, with 16 bases between. This CDR3 is 14 amino acids long. CDR3 in DNA: TGTGCCAGCAGATTGTTGGGGGTTGAACAGCCCCAGCATTTT. As protein: CASRLLGVEQPQHF.

This sequence joins TRBV7-2 and TRBJ2-7, with D possibly matching TRBD1 (6 bases). Germline-derived CDR1 and CDR2 are SGHTA and FQGNSA. CDR3 size: 13 residues. Trimming took off 4 bases at V and 1 base at J, with 8 bases between the two ends. CDR3 bases: TGTGCCAGCAGCTACAGGGTTTCCTACGAGCAGTACTTC. It is translated as CASSYRVSYEQYF. Supplemented by reference TRBV7-2 and TRBJ2-7, the full variable domain reads GAGVSQSPSNKVTEKGKDVELRCDPISGHTALYWYRQSLGQGLEFLIYFQGNSAPDKSGLPSDRFSAERTGGSVSTLTIQRTQQEDSAVYLCASSYRVSYEQYFGPGTRLTVT.

J is TRBJ1-1 and V is TRBV6-1; D is uncertain. This CDR3 contains 14 residues. The ends were cut back, 10 bases at V and 0 bases at J, with 15 bases in the middle. CDR1 MNHNS and CDR2 SASEGT come from the germline V gene. CDR3 sequence reads: CATQTELMNTEAFF. CDR3 bases: TGTGCCACCCAGACGGAGCTAATGAACACTGAAGCTTTCTTT.

This clonotype has at least ten counts. The V call is TRBV28, the J call TRBJ2-1; D gene uncertain. Germline V gene sequence: CDR1 MDHEN, CDR2 SYDVKM. This CDR3 comprises 16 residues. With 6 bases removed from V and 2 bases from J, the gap between germline ends came to 17 bases. CDR3 bases: TGTGCCAGCAGCCCCTGGCCCGAGTTCCCCTACAATGAGCAGTTCTTC. Protein: CASSPWPEFPYNEQFF.

This clonotype was seen only a few times. A read error may explain this, as a much larger clone is one base away. The chain is built from TRBV2 and TRBJ2-1; D not certain. V dropped 6 bases and J dropped 0 bases, with 12 bases sitting between them. The length of the CDR3 is 15 residues. Germline V lookup: CDR1 SNHLY, CDR2 FYNNEI. For the CDR3, the DNA is TGTGCCAGCAGGGATGCAGATTACTCCTACAATGAGCAGTTCTTC. This translates into CASRDADYSYNEQFF. The whole variable domain, filled in from reference TRBV2 and TRBJ2-1, reads EPEVTQTPSHQVTQMGQEVILRCVPISNHLYFYWYRQILGQKVEFLVSFYNNEISEKSEIFDDQFSVERPDGSNFTLKIRSTKLEDSAMYFCASRDADYSYNEQFFGPGTRLTVL.

The rearrangement joins TRBV11-2 to TRBJ2-7; D is possibly TRBD2 (6 bases). Germline V gives CDR1 SGHAT, CDR2 FQNNGV. This CDR3 region has 17 residues. V was pared by 1 base and J by 0 bases, with 16 bases between. CDR3 nucleotide sequence: TGTGCCAGCAGCTTAGCGACCCACGGGGAGGTCTCCTACGAGCAGTACTTC. Residues: CASSLATHGEVSYEQYF.

This chain connects TRBV4-2 to TRBJ2-7; D gene unclear. Trimming left V 0 bases short and J 0 bases short, with 12 bases between. The CDR3 runs to 16 residues. Germline CDR1 and CDR2: LGHNA and YNFKEQ. CDR3 DNA: TGTGCCAGCAGCCAAGATAGTGACGGTAGCTCCTACGAGCAGTACTTC. Its protein is CASSQDSDGSSYEQYF.